This passage covers 10 T cell receptor beta chains from one sample sequenced in a study of shared clonotypes between healthy human individuals (dated by TCRdb to 2019 to 2021). The library was obtained by the immunoSEQ multiplex PCR assay. Sourced from immuneACCESS, this table was stored by TCRdb with only in-frame sequences that have V and J called. A share of the clones is absent; for the studies checked, an unresolved V gene accounts for under half, and the remainder has no known explanation. Present in this sample are 1,400,000 or so clones, approximately 98.5% of which were seen just once. The top ten constitute approximately 0.4% of the sample. The sequenced material came from naive CD4+ T cells sorted from blood. The cell subset or site label, as the study defines it: CD45RA+ positively selected. The receptors here all came from a man between 25 and 39 years old in good health.

The chain has TRBV7-2 and TRBJ1-2; no reliable D call. V was cut by 5 bases and J by 6 bases, with 22 bases left in between. The V gene's germline CDR1 is SGHTA and CDR2 FQGNSA. This CDR3 is 16 amino acids long. The CDR3 loop reads CASSPQSVLRRHGYTF. Written as DNA, the CDR3 is TGTGCCAGCAGCCCCCAGAGTGTCTTACGTAGACATGGCTACACCTTC.

The rearrangement joins TRBV5-4 to TRBJ1-3, with TRBD1 as a possible D gene (5 bases). Germline V gives CDR1 SGHNT, CDR2 YYREEE (reference sequence). V lost 4 bases and J lost 2, with 10 bases in between. This CDR3 contains 14 residues. Written as DNA, the CDR3 is TGTGCCAGCAGCCGATGGGGGGCTGGAAACACCATATATTTT. It translates to CASSRWGAGNTIYF. Full variable domain (rest looked up from reference TRBV5-4 and TRBJ1-3): ETGVTQSPTHLIKTRGQQVTLRCSSQSGHNTVSWYQQALGQGPQFIFQYYREEENGRGNFPPRFSGLQFPNYSSELNVNALELDDSALYLCASSRWGAGNTIYFGEGSWLTVV.

V usage is TRBV11-3 and J usage is TRBJ2-7; 8 nucleotides align to TRBD2. In germline, CDR1 is SGHNT, CDR2 YENEEA. This CDR3 is built from 16 residues. V lost 5 bases to trimming and J lost 3 bases; unmatched junction nucleotides: 12. CDR3 DNA: TGTGCCAGCAGCCCTGGGGGGCTAGCGGGTTACTACGAGCAGTACTTC. This translates into CASSPGGLAGYYEQYF.

As regards this clone: This CDR3 is also generated by other DNA sequences in the sample. V and J are TRBV11-3 and TRBJ2-3; D gene ambiguous. This CDR3 contains 13 residues. V gave up 3 bases and J gave up 2 bases, with 6 bases separating them. Per the germline V gene, CDR1 is SGHNT and CDR2 is YENEEA. CDR3 bases: TGTGCCAGCAGCTTTAGGTCCACAGATACGCAGTATTTT. It is translated as CASSFRSTDTQYF. The complete variable domain, with remaining parts taken from reference TRBV11-3 and TRBJ2-3, reads EAGVVQSPRYKIIEKKQPVAFWCNPISGHNTLYWYLQNLGQGPELLIRYENEEAVDDSQLPKDRFSAERLKGVDSTLKIQPAELGDSAVYLCASSFRSTDTQYFGPGTRLTVL.

V is TRBV9 and J is TRBJ1-2; 12 bases align to TRBD1. Germline CDR1 reads SGDLS; CDR2 reads YYNGEE. This CDR3 has 15 residues. V trimming: 4 bases; J trimming: 8 bases; junction bases outside the gene matches: 9. The CDR3 reads CASSFRDRGLSGYTF. The CDR3 coding sequence is TGTGCCAGCAGCTTCAGGGACAGGGGGCTGAGCGGCTACACCTTC.

The gene calls are TRBV27 and TRBJ2-6; D not resolved. Germline CDR1 reads MNHEY; CDR2 reads SMNVEV (reference sequence). This CDR3 contains 16 residues. V lost 6 bases, J lost 3 bases, and 15 bases lay in between. CDR3 nucleotides: TGTGCCAGCAGCGGCTCTCTGGGTATTGGGGCCAACGTCCTGACTTTC. Its translation: CASSGSLGIGANVLTF.

The chain links TRBV7-9 to TRBJ2-1, with D possibly TRBD2 on 6 matching bases. This CDR3 comprises 14 residues. Germline CDR1 and CDR2: SEHNR and FQNEAQ (reference sequence). V lost 5 bases and J 4 bases, leaving 12 bases between the germline ends. In DNA form, the CDR3 reads TGTGCCAGCAGCCCTACTCGGGAGTACAATGAGCAGTTCTTC. It codes for CASSPTREYNEQFF. Drawing the rest from reference TRBV7-9 and TRBJ2-1, the complete variable domain is DTGVSQNPRHKITKRGQNVTFRCDPISEHNRLYWYRQTLGQGPEFLTYFQNEAQLEKSRLLSDRFSAERPKGSFSTLEIQRTEQGDSAMYLCASSPTREYNEQFFGPGTRLTVL.

CDR3 sequence reads: CASTLKVNTEAFF. CDR3 sequence (DNA): TGTGCCAGCACTTTGAAGGTGAACACTGAAGCTTTCTTT. The V and J genes are TRBV6-6 and TRBJ1-1; D not certain. V lost 7 bases to trimming and J lost 0 bases, with 9 bases between them. Per germline, CDR1 MNHNY and CDR2 SVGAGI (reference sequence). CDR3 size: 13 residues.

V is TRBV6-6 and J is TRBJ2-1, with D uncertain. This CDR3 is 10 amino acids long. Germline values: CDR1 MNHNY, CDR2 SVGAGI (reference sequence). The V and J ends lost 5 bases and 8 bases respectively, with 4 bases between them. Here the CDR3 reads CASSGDEQFF. DNA of the CDR3: TGTGCCAGCAGTGGGGATGAGCAGTTCTTC.

CDR3 sequence (DNA): TGCGCCAGCAGCACGGACAGGGGGCCAGATACGCAGTATTTT. This gives the protein CASSTDRGPDTQYF. The chain links TRBV5-1 to TRBJ2-3, with 11 bases aligning to TRBD1. CDR1 is SGHRS, CDR2 YFSETQ, per germline. The CDR3 runs 14 residues. Germline trimming cut 4 bases from V and 4 bases from J; bases unmatched to any gene: 2. The full variable domain, in which reference TRBV5-1 and TRBJ2-3 provide the parts outside the CDR3, is KAGVTQTPRYLIKTRGQQVTLSCSPISGHRSVSWYQQTPGQGLQFLFEYFSETQRNKGNFPGRFSGRQFSNSRSEMNVSTLELGDSALYLCASSTDRGPDTQYFGPGTRLTVL.